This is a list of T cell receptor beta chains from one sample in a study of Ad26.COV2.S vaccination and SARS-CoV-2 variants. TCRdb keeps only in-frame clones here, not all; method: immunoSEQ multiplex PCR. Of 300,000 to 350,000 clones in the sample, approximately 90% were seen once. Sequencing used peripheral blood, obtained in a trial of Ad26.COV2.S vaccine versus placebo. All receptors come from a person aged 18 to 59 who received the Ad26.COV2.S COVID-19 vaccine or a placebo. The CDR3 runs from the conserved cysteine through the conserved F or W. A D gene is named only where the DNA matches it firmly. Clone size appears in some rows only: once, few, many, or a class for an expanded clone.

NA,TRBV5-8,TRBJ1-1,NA,CASSLAGPEAFF,TGTGCCAGCAGCTTGGCCGGACCTGAAGCTTTCTTT
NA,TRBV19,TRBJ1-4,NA,CASRPGGGEKLFF,TGTGCCAGCCGACCCGGGGGGGGTGAAAAACTGTTTTTT
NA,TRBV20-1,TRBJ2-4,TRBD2,CSARGGGIQYF,TGCAGTGCTAGAGGGGGGGGTATTCAGTACTTC
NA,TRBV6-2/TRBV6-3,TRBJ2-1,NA,CASSYSLSYNEQFF,TGTGCCAGCAGTTACTCCCTCTCCTACAATGAGCAGTTCTTC
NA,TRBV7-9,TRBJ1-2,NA,CASSLVAAQSYTF,TGTGCCAGCAGCTTAGTAGCGGCGCAGAGCTACACCTTC
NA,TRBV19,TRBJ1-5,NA,CASSMYVVSNQPQHF,TGTGCCAGTAGTATGTACGTCGTCTCCAATCAGCCCCAGCATTTT
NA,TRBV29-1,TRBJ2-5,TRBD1,CSVRTGPGETQYF,TGCAGCGTGCGGACAGGGCCAGGGGAGACCCAGTACTTC
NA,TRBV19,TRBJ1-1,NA,CASRRSRGVNTEAFF,TGTGCCAGTAGGCGCAGTCGAGGGGTGAACACTGAAGCTTTCTTT
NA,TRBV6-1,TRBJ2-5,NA,CASSEIGETQYF,TGTGCCAGCAGTGAGATTGGGGAGACCCAGTACTTC
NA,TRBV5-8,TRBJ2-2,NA,CASTSGLFF,TGTGCCAGCACCTCCGGTTTGTTTTTT
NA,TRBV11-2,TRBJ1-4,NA,CASSPLTTNNEKLFF,TGTGCCAGCAGTCCTCTAACGACCAATAATGAAAAACTGTTTTTT
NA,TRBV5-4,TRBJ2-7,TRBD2,CASSLGLAETYEQYF,TGTGCCAGCAGCTTGGGGCTAGCGGAAACCTACGAGCAGTACTTC
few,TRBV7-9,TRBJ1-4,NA,CASSSLGREKLFF,TGTGCCAGCAGCTCTCTGGGGAGGGAAAAACTGTTTTTT